The rows below give T cell receptor beta chains drawn from one sample of a study of T cell responses to AZD1222 COVID-19 vaccine. Measured with immunoSEQ multiplex PCR; TCRdb has only the in-frame clones, and not every one. The table lists under 35,000 clones, approximately 87% of them singletons. This material consisted of peripheral blood, taken 28 days after the second AZD1222 dose. The receptors were gathered from an adult who received the AZD1222 COVID-19 vaccine. The CDR3 runs from the conserved cysteine through the conserved F or W. The D gene is left open where the match is weak. Not all rows give a size; the values are once, few, many and, for expanded clones, a class.

>NA|TRBJ2-3|NA|TRBV6-6
CASSSDTQYF
>TRBD1|TRBJ1-1|NA|TRBV7-2
CASTQAGGHTEAFF
>NA|TRBJ2-7|NA|TRBV21-1
CASSKVEERLYEQYF
>NA|TRBJ2-7|few|TRBV4-2
CASSQGFGDPYEQYF
>NA|TRBJ2-3|once|TRBV4-3
CASSQDSLRTDTQYF
>NA|TRBJ1-5|NA|TRBV7-2
CASSLMGWGPRGPQHF
>NA|TRBJ1-6|NA|TRBV19
CASSIGPNSPLHF
>NA|TRBJ2-5|NA|TRBV7-3
CASSPRGYQETQYF
>NA|TRBJ2-5|NA|TRBV5-1
CASSLDVSQETQYF
>TRBD1|TRBJ1-1|NA|TRBV5-4
CASSTRGQGTNTEAFF
>NA|TRBJ1-3|NA|TRBV19
CASSSAGWSGNTIYF
>NA|TRBJ2-1|NA|TRBV5-6
CASSLLVQYEQFF
>NA|TRBJ2-3|NA|TRBV12-3/TRBV12-4
CASSLRGTDTQYF
>NA|TRBJ2-1|NA|TRBV27
CASSFQGKNEQFF
>TRBD1|TRBJ1-1|NA|TRBV5-1
CASSLWTGNTEAFF
>NA|TRBJ1-5|NA|TRBV6-2/TRBV6-3
CASSGDSNQPQHF
>NA|TRBJ1-5|once|TRBV2
CASSGGPLSPQHF
>NA|TRBJ1-1|NA|TRBV6-5
CASSWAYGGTEAFF
>NA|TRBJ2-5|NA|TRBV5-1
CASSLSVRETQYF
>NA|TRBJ1-2|few|TRBV27
CASRLTSRGHSYGYTF
>TRBD2|TRBJ2-7|few|TRBV27
CASSPRAGGSYEQYF
>NA|TRBJ2-3|NA|TRBV7-2
CASSLGDSTDTQYF
>NA|TRBJ1-2|NA|TRBV5-4
CASSIPARPYGYTF
>TRBD1|TRBJ2-1|NA|TRBV2
CAAVGGKSIHNEQFF
>NA|TRBJ1-1|NA|TRBV11-3
CASSLAPRGGTEAFF
>TRBD1|TRBJ2-7|NA|TRBV6-2/TRBV6-3
CASSLGQFDSYEQYF
>TRBD1|TRBJ2-6|NA|TRBV28
CASSAGGAGANVLTF
>NA|TRBJ1-4|NA|TRBV6-5
CASSYSRPNEKLFF
>TRBD1|TRBJ1-2|NA|TRBV5-1
CASSLGQGQYGYTF
>NA|TRBJ2-7|NA|TRBV7-2
CASSREGGRFGEQYF
>TRBD1|TRBJ1-1|NA|TRBV18
CASSKGQTSMNTEAFF
>NA|TRBJ1-3|NA|TRBV7-9
CASSLVPESGNTIYF
>TRBD1|TRBJ1-1|once|TRBV5-1
CASSSRQGGSTEAFF
>NA|TRBJ2-7|NA|TRBV6-5
CASSYSGGAGEQYF
>TRBD2|TRBJ2-5|NA|TRBV5-1
CASSPAYAGGLVETQYF
>NA|TRBJ1-4|NA|TRBV19
CASIPHGAGRNEKLFF
>NA|TRBJ2-7|NA|TRBV7-2
CASSSRGRGSSYEQYF
>TRBD1|TRBJ2-7|NA|TRBV5-4
CASRWQGAYEQYF
>NA|TRBJ2-3|NA|TRBV6-1
CASSEYPDTQYF
>TRBD1|TRBJ1-2|NA|TRBV30
CAWRGPWDSLNYGYTF
>NA|TRBJ2-1|once|TRBV5-5
CASSLRGSDFYNEQFF
>NA|TRBJ1-3|NA|TRBV11-1
CASSSRAGAGNTIYF
>NA|TRBJ2-2|NA|TRBV25-1
CASSEGANTGELFF
>TRBD2|TRBJ2-1|NA|TRBV5-4
CASSLGSGGYNEQFF